This TCR beta chain was sequenced during a study of CXCR3-negative and CXCR3-positive naive CD8 T cells. General study findings and limits: With CXCR3 expression partially decreased after cryopreservation, most assays relied on fresh PBMCs. CD5 surface expression was similar among naive subsets, and TCR strength was estimated by inference from TRB CDR3 properties. CXCR3-positive naive cells had TRB CDR3s that were more hydrophobic than CXCR3-negative naive cells had. Similar TRBV-TRBJ usage was seen in naive cells (both CXCR3-negative and CXCR3-positive), but memory cells differed.

Per the germline V gene, CDR1 is SGHNT and CDR2 is YENEEA. The CDR3 totals 16 residues. Researchers sorted about 300,000 cells of each CD8+ T cell subset in triplicate. In regard to this clonotype: What it binds is not known.

With UMI labels, 5' RACE was used to prepare the TRB cDNA libraries. Each CDR3 protein gets one entry in TCRdb, which reprocessed the 5' RACE reads and gives no DNA. The specimen's table records 85,000 to 90,000 distinct CDR3 sequences. This rearrangement joins TRBV11-3 to TRBJ2-5; the D call from TCRdb, TRBD2, cannot be confirmed without DNA. Sequenced material: naive CXCR3+ CD8+ T cells from blood. Subset meaning: CD45RO-CCR7+CD27+CD95- naive CD8+ T cells expressing CXCR3 (TNR3+). The clonotype originates from a human donor in good health. Some clones in this sample may be carry-over from other donors' samples. CDR3 sequence reads: CASSSRLAGANETQYF.